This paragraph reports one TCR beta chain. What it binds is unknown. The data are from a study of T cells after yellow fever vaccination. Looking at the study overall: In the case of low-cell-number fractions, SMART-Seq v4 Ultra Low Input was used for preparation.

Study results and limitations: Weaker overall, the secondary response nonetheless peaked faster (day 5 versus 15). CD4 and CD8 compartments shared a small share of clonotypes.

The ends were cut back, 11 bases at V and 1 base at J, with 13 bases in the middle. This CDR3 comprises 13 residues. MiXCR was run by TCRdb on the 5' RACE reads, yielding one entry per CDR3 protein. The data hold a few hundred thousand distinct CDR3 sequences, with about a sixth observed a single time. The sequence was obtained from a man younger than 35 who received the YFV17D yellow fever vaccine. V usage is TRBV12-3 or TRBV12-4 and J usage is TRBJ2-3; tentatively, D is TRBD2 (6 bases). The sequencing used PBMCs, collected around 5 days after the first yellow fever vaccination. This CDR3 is CAGSRGRTDTQYF. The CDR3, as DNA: TGTGCCGGGTCGCGGGGACGCACAGATACGCAGTATTTT.